Following are 17 T cell receptor beta chains from one sample sequenced in a study of CD8+ T cells in alopecia areata. This sample's treatment: oral pan-JAK inhibitor, 5-10 mg twice daily. Following extraction, RNA underwent reverse transcription to cDNA, which served as the sequencing template. Repertoires were generated with immunoSEQ multiplex PCR, while TCRdb's copy carries only in-frame clones and drops some. In the table there are roughly 110,000 clones, around 50% of which are singletons. The sequenced sample was CD8+ T cells sorted from blood, obtained at week 24, from a patient treated with tofacitinib. The receptors come from a human donor with alopecia areata.

This sequence joins TRBV7-9 and TRBJ2-6; 7 positions agree with TRBD2. The trim removed 2 bases at V and 0 bases at J, leaving 10 bases unmatched. This CDR3 is 19 amino acids long. Germline V lookup: CDR1 SEHNR, CDR2 FQNEAQ (reference sequence). The CDR3, as DNA: TGTGCCAGCAGCTTACCTTCGAGCGGGGCAAACTCTGGGGCCAACGTCCTGACTTTC. Translated: CASSLPSSGANSGANVLTF.

The V call is TRBV19, the J call TRBJ2-3, with 10 bases identical to TRBD2. The CDR3 sequence is 15 residues long. V lost 7 bases, J lost 7 bases, and 11 bases stayed unmatched. Looked up from germline, CDR1 is LNHDA and CDR2 is SQIVND (reference sequence). CDR3 nucleotides: TGTGCCAGTACCTCACTAGCGGGGAGAGGGTATACGCAGTATTTT. It encodes CASTSLAGRGYTQYF.

This clone appeared a single time. J is TRBJ1-2 and V is TRBV7-9, with a weak D call TRBD1 (5 bases). The CDR3 has 12 residues. The germline V and J ends were trimmed by 3 bases and 8 bases, with 10 bases remaining between them. Germline V gene lookup returns CDR1 SEHNR and CDR2 FQNEAQ (reference sequence). Here the CDR3 DNA reads TGTGCCAGCAGCTTGGGGGGGAACGGCTACACCTTC. Amino acid sequence: CASSLGGNGYTF. The variable domain in full, completed from reference TRBV7-9 and TRBJ1-2, reads DTGVSQNPRHKITKRGQNVTFRCDPISEHNRLYWYRQTLGQGPEFLTYFQNEAQLEKSRLLSDRFSAERPKGSFSTLEIQRTEQGDSAMYLCASSLGGNGYTFGSGTRLTVV.

The rearrangement uses TRBV9 and TRBJ2-3; tentatively, D is TRBD2 (6 bases). Germline V lookup: CDR1 SGDLS, CDR2 YYNGEE. Trimming cost V 0 bases and J 3 bases, with 14 bases left between them. The CDR3 consists of 16 residues. Written as DNA, the CDR3 is TGTGCCAGCAGCGTAGGACGGGGGAGCGCTACAGATACGCAGTATTTT. This gives the protein CASSVGRGSATDTQYF.

J is TRBJ1-1 and V is TRBV5-6; D is unclear. This CDR3 spans 14 amino acids. V dropped 2 bases and J dropped 0 bases, with 8 bases sitting between them. Germline V gene data show CDR1 as SGHDT and CDR2 as YYEEEE. In DNA, the CDR3 is TGTGCCAGCAGCTTATGGACCGTGAACACTGAAGCTTTCTTT. The encoded protein is CASSLWTVNTEAFF.

The chain has TRBV5-6 and TRBJ2-7; TRBD1 matches at 8 bases. Trimming removed 3 bases from V and 5 bases from J; junction bases left unmatched: 4. The CDR3 is 13 residues long. Germline V gene lookup returns CDR1 SGHDT and CDR2 YYEEEE. The CDR3 DNA reads as TGTGCCAGCAGCTGGGCACAGGGGGACGAGCAGTACTTC. It translates to CASSWAQGDEQYF.

The chain carries TRBV12-5 and TRBJ2-1, with TRBD2 matching over 10 bases. The germline CDR1 and CDR2 sequences are LGHNT and FRNRAP. This CDR3 is 14 amino acids long. V lost 8 bases to trimming and J lost 3 bases; unmatched junction nucleotides: 4. CDR3 bases: TGTGCTAGTCTAGCGGGGGTTCTCTACAATGAGCAGTTCTTC. It codes for CASLAGVLYNEQFF.

This rearrangement joins TRBV7-9 to TRBJ1-2; the D gene is possibly TRBD1 (6 bases). The CDR3 has 16 amino acids. V lost 5 bases to trimming and J lost 1 base, with 17 bases between them. Germline lookup yields CDR1 SEHNR and CDR2 FQNEAQ (reference sequence). This CDR3 reads CASSLQGEAINYGYTF. CDR3 in DNA: TGTGCCAGCAGCCTACAGGGAGAAGCCATTAACTATGGCTACACCTTC.

V usage is TRBV27 and J usage is TRBJ1-5; D perhaps matches TRBD1 (6 bases). Germline lookup yields CDR1 MNHEY and CDR2 SMNVEV (reference sequence). The V and J ends lost 2 bases and 7 bases respectively, with 15 bases between them. The CDR3 spans 15 residues. CDR3 coding DNA: TGTGCCAGCAGTTTAGGGTGGGGGCCAGGCCAGCCCCAGCATTTT. Its translation: CASSLGWGPGQPQHF.

The chain uses TRBV4-2 and TRBJ1-1; no clear D gene. The V gene's germline CDR1 is LGHNA and CDR2 YNFKEQ. V lost 5 bases and J 1 base, leaving 8 bases between the germline ends. CDR3 length equals 13 residues. DNA for the CDR3: TGTGCCAGCAGCTTACCGGCGAACACTGAAGCTTTCTTT. It specifies CASSLPANTEAFF.

This clone was seen a handful of times. The gene calls are TRBV5-6 and TRBJ2-1; TRBD2 aligns across 16 bases. The germline CDR1 and CDR2 sequences are SGHDT and YYEEEE. The CDR3 contains 16 residues. V gave up 5 bases and J gave up 7 bases; unmatched junction bases: 6. This CDR3 reads CASSAGLAGGPNEQFF. In nucleotides, the CDR3 is TGTGCCAGCAGTGCGGGACTAGCGGGGGGGCCGAATGAGCAGTTCTTC.

This clone is a singleton in its sample. V usage is TRBV4-3 and J usage is TRBJ1-2; 9 bases map to TRBD1. This CDR3 is 13 amino acids long. Germline V gene sequence: CDR1 LGHNA, CDR2 YSLEER. The J segment lost 6 bases and the V segment lost 1 base, leaving 0 bases of the junction unmatched. The CDR3 region is CASSQGDRDGYTF. CDR3 sequence (DNA): TGCGCCAGCAGCCAAGGGGACAGGGATGGCTACACCTTC.

This clone was detected a few times. V usage is TRBV9 and J usage is TRBJ1-6; D gene unclear. Trimming pared 0 bases from V and 8 bases from J, leaving 3 bases between. The CDR3 runs 12 residues. The germline V gene has CDR1 SGDLS and CDR2 YYNGEE. As DNA, the CDR3 is TGTGCCAGCAGCGTAGGGGATTCACCCCTCCACTTT. This gives the protein CASSVGDSPLHF.

This clone was counted ten times or more. The rearrangement joins TRBV6-1 to TRBJ1-3; D is unresolved. V was clipped by 1 base and J by 0 bases, with 7 bases between them. From germline, CDR1 is MNHNS and CDR2 SASEGT. CDR3 size: 15 residues. The CDR3 protein is CASSEDLGSGNTIYF. The CDR3 DNA follows: TGTGCCAGCAGTGAAGATTTGGGCTCTGGAAACACCATATATTTT.

The V gene is TRBV6-6, the J gene TRBJ1-6; D gene uncertain. The CDR3 is 13 amino acids. CDR1 and CDR2 (germline): MNHNY, SVGAGI (reference sequence). Trimming stripped 10 bases from V and 13 bases from J, with 20 bases between. CDR3 nucleotides: TGTGCCACCCTACGACGTGGAGGCCCTCCCCTCCACTTT. The encoded protein is CATLRRGGPPLHF.

This chain uses TRBV18 with TRBJ1-1; 9 bases agree with TRBD1. Germline CDR1 is KGHSH and CDR2 is LQKENI. V gave up 1 base and J gave up 4 bases; unmatched junction bases: 4. The length of the CDR3 is 15 residues. This CDR3 is CASSPRDRVGTEAFF. CDR3 nucleotide sequence: TGTGCCAGCTCACCACGGGACAGGGTAGGCACTGAAGCTTTCTTT.

This clone was observed a few times. CDR3 DNA: TGTGCCAGCAGCTTGGGGGCGCCTGGCTACACCTTC. It encodes CASSLGAPGYTF. The chain recombines TRBV5-6 with TRBJ1-2, with D hard to call. CDR1 and CDR2 from the germline V gene are SGHDT and YYEEEE. Between the trimmed V and J ends, which lost 0 bases and 7 bases, there was a span of 7 bases. The CDR3 runs to 12 residues.